This T cell receptor (beta chain) was recorded in a study of control samples from healthy donors and cancer patients. The method was immunoSEQ multiplex PCR; TCRdb's version includes in-frame clones alone and lacks a portion of them. In the table there are 150,000 to 200,000 clones, 91% of which are singletons. To note about this clone: Other nucleotide sequences from this sample produce the same CDR3.

The germline V gene has CDR1 KGHSH and CDR2 LQKENI. The CDR3 extends over 13 amino acids. V lost 3 bases to trimming and J lost 6 bases, with 10 bases between them. V usage is TRBV18 and J usage is TRBJ2-3; the D is unclear. The TCR sequence derives from a woman between 40 and 50 years old in good health. The sequenced material came from blood. CDR3 nucleotides: TGTGCCAGCTCACCCCCCGGTGGTGATACGCAGTATTTT. Its translation: CASSPPGGDTQYF.